This paragraph covers one T cell receptor (beta chain) sequence. What it binds is not known. The PCR was carried out with 60 Vbeta primers and 13 Jbeta primers. Some clones are missing from TCRdb's copy, which holds only in-frame ones; the method was immunoSEQ multiplex PCR. The repertoire includes approximately 100,000 clones, roughly 74% of them detected once, and approximately 2% sits in the top ten. This record comes from a study of cytomegalovirus exposure and HLA in healthy donors. Study outcomes and limitations: An analysis was carried out later, and it reportedly showed fewer N-insertions in an Asian-associated ancestry cluster than the approximately 700-donor mean. Roughly uniform sequencing depth across donors was assumed, possibly incorrectly. Rates of TCR association differed by HLA locus in a later analysis, with DRB1 highest and HLA-C lowest.

This receptor was identified in a woman aged 40 to 55 in good health and CMV-seronegative. The sample was PBMCs.

The CDR3 DNA is TGTGCCAGCAGCCAGGGGGAGGCAGATACGCAGTATTTT. As protein: CASSQGEADTQYF. The genes are TRBV7-2 and TRBJ2-3; D perhaps matches TRBD1 (7 bases). Trimming stripped 5 bases from V and 4 bases from J, with 10 bases between. The CDR3 spans 13 residues. The germline gives CDR1 SGHTA, CDR2 FQGNSA.